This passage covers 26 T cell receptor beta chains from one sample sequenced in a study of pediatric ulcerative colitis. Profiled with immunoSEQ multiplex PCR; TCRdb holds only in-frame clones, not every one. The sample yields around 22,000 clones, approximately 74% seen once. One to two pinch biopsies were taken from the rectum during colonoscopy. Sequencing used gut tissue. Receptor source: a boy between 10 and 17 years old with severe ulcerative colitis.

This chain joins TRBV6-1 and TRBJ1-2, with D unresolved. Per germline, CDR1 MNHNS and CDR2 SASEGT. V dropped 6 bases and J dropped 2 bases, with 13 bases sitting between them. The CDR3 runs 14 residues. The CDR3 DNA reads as TGTGCCAGCAGCGAGGGTAAAGACAACTATGGCTACACCTTC. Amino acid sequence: CASSEGKDNYGYTF.

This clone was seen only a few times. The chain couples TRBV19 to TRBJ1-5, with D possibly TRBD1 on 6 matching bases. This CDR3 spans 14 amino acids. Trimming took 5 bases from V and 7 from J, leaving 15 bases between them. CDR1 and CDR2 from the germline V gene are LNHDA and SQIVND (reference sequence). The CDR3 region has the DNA TGTGCCAGTAGTTGGGGCAGGGGAAGCCAGCCCCAGCATTTT. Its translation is CASSWGRGSQPQHF.

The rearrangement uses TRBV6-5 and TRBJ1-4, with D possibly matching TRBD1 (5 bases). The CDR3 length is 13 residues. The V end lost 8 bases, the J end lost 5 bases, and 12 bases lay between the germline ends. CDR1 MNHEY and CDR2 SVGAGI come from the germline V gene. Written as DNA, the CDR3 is TGTGCCAGCGGAGGGACCTCGAATGAAAAACTGTTTTTT. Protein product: CASGGTSNEKLFF.

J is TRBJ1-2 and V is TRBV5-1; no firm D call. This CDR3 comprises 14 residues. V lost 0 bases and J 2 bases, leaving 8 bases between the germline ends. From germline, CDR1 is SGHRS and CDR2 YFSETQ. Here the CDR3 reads CASSLGAVNYGYTF. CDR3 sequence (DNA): TGCGCCAGCAGCTTGGGGGCAGTCAACTATGGCTACACCTTC.

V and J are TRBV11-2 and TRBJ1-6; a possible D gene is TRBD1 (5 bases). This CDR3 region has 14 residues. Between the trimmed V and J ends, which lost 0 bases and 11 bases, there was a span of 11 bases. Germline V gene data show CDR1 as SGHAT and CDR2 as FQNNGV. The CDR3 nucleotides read TGTGCCAGCAGCTTAGACAGGGTCAGCGCACCCCTCCACTTT. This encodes CASSLDRVSAPLHF.

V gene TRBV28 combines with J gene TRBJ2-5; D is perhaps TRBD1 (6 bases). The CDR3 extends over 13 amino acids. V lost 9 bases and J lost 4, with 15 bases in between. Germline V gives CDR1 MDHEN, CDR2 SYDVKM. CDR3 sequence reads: CASKTGFRETQYF. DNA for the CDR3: TGTGCCAGTAAAACAGGGTTTCGAGAGACCCAGTACTTC.

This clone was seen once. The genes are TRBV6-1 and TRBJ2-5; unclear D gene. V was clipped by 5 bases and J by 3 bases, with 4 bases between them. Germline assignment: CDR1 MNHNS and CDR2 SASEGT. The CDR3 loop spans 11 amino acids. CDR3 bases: TGTGCCAGCAGTATAGAAGAGACCCAGTACTTC. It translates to CASSIEETQYF.

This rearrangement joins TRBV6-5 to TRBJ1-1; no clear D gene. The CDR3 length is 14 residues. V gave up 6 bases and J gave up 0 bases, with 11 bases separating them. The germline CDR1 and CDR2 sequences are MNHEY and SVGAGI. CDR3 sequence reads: CASRGRGMNTEAFF. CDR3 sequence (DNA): TGTGCCAGCAGGGGCCGTGGAATGAACACTGAAGCTTTCTTT.

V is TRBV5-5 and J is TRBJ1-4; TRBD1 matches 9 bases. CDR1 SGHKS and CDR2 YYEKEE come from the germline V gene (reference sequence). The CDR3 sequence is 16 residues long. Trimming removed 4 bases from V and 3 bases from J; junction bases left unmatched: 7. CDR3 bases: TGTGCCAGCAGCCTCGGGACAGGGATATCTAATGAAAAACTGTTTTTT. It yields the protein CASSLGTGISNEKLFF.

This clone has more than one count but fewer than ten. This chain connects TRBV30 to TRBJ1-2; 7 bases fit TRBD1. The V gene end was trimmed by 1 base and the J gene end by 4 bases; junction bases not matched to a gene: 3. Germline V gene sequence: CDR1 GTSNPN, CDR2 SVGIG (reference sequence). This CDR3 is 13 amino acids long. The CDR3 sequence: CAWSGDSAYGYTF. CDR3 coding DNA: TGTGCCTGGAGTGGGGACAGTGCCTATGGCTACACCTTC.

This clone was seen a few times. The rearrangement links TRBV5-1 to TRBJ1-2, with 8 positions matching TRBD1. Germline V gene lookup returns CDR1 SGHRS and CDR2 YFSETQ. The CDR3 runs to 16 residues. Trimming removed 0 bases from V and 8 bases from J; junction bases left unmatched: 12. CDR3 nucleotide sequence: TGCGCCAGCAGCTTGGAGGCAGGGGGCTCTGTTTCCGGCTACACCTTC. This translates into CASSLEAGGSVSGYTF.

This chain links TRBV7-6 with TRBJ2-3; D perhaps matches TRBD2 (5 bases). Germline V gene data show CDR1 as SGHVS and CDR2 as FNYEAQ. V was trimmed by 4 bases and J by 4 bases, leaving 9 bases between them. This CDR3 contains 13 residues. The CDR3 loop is CASSSGIADTQYF. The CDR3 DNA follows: TGTGCCAGCAGCTCGGGGATCGCAGATACGCAGTATTTT.

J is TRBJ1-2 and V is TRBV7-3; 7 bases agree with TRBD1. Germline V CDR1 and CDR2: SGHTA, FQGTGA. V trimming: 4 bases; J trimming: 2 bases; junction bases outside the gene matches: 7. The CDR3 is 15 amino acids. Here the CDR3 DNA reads TGTGCCAGCAGCTATTCCGGACAGGACAACTATGGCTACACCTTC. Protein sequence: CASSYSGQDNYGYTF. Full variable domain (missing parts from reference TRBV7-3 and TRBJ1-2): GAGVSQTPSNKVTEKGKYVELRCDPISGHTALYWYRQSLGQGPEFLIYFQGTGAADDSGLPNDRFFAVRPEGSVSTLKIQRTERGDSAVYLCASSYSGQDNYGYTFGSGTRLTVV.

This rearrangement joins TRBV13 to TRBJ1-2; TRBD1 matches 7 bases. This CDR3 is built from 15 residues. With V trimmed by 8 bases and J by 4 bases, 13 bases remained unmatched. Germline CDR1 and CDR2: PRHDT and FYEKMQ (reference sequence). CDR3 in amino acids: CASFPRGQTIYGYTF. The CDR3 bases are TGTGCCAGCTTTCCCCGGGGACAGACAATCTATGGCTACACCTTC.

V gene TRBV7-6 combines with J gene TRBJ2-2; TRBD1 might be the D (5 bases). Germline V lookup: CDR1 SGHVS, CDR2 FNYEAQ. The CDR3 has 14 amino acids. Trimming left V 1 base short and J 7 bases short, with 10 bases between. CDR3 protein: CASSLVQGFGELFF. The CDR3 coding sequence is TGTGCCAGCAGCTTAGTGCAGGGCTTCGGGGAGCTGTTTTTT.

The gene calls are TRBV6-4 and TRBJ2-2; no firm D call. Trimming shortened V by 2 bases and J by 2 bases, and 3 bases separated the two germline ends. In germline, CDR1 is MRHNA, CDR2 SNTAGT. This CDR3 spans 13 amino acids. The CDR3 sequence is CASSDPNTGELFF. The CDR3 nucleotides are TGTGCCAGCAGTGACCCCAACACCGGGGAGCTGTTTTTT.

The CDR3 DNA is TGTGCCAGCAGCTTGTGGATGGCAGGGGGCACTGAAGCTTTCTTT. This encodes CASSLWMAGGTEAFF. The rearrangement links TRBV5-6 to TRBJ1-1, with TRBD1 matching over 7 bases. The length of the CDR3 is 15 residues. Trimming removed 1 base from V and 4 bases from J; junction bases left unmatched: 7. Germline lookup yields CDR1 SGHDT and CDR2 YYEEEE.

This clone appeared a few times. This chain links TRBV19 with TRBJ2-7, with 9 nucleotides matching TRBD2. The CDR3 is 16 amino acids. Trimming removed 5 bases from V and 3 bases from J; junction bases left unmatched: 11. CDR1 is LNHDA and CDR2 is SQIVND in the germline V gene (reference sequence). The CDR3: CASSAEFPSGVYEQYF. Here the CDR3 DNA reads TGTGCCAGTAGTGCCGAATTCCCTAGCGGGGTCTACGAGCAGTACTTC.

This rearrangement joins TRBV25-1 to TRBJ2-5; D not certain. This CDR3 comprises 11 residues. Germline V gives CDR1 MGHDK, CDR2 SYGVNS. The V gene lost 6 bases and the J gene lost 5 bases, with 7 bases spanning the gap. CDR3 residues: CASSPWETQYF. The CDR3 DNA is TGTGCCAGCAGCCCCTGGGAGACCCAGTACTTC.

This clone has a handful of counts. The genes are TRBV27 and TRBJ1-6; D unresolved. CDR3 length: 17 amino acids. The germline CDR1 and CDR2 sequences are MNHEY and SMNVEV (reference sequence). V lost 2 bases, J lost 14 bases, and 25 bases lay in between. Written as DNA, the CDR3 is TGTGCCAGCAGTTTAAGTCCCCGAGCGGGCGTTAATTGGTCCCTCCACTTT. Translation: CASSLSPRAGVNWSLHF.

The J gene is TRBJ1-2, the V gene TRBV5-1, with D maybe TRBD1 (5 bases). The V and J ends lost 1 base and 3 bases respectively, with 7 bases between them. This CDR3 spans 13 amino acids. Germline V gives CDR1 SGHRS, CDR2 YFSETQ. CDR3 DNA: TGCGCCAGCAGCTTGTTACAGGACTATGGCTACACCTTC. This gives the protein CASSLLQDYGYTF. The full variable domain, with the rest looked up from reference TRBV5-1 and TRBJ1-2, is KAGVTQTPRYLIKTRGQQVTLSCSPISGHRSVSWYQQTPGQGLQFLFEYFSETQRNKGNFPGRFSGRQFSNSRSEMNVSTLELGDSALYLCASSLLQDYGYTFGSGTRLTVV.

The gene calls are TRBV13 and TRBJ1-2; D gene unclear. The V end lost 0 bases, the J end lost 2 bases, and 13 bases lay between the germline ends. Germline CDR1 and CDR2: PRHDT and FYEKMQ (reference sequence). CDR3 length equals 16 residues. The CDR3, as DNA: TGTGCCAGCAGCTTAGGCGAGCGTGATCAAAACTATGGCTACACCTTC. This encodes CASSLGERDQNYGYTF.

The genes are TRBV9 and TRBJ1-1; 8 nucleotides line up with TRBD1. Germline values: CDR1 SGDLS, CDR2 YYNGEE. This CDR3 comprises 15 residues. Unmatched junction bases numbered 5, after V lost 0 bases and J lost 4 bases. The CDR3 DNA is TGTGCCAGCAGCGTAGCAGGGGGCTTGGCCACTGAAGCTTTCTTT. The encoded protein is CASSVAGGLATEAFF.

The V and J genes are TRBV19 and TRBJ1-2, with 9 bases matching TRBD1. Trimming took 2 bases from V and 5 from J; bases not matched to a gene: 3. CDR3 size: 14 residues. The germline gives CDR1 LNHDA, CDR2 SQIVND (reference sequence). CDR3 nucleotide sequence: TGTGCCAGTAGTATACCCGGGACAGGGTATGGCTACACCTTC. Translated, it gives CASSIPGTGYGYTF.

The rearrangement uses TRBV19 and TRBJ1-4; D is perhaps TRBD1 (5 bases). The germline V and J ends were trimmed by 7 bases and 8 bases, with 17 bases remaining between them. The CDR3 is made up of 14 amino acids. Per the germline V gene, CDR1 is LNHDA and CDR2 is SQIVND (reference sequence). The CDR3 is CASTPAGVGEKLFF. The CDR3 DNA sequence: TGTGCCAGTACCCCGGCGGGGGTCGGGGAAAAACTGTTTTTT.

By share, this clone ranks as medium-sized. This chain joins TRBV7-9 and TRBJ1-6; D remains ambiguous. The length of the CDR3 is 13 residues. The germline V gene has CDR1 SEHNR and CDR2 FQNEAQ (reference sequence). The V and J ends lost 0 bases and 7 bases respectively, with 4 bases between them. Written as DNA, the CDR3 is TGTGCCAGCAGCTTAGCTCAGAATTCACCCCTCCACTTT. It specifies CASSLAQNSPLHF.